The 13 T cell receptor beta chains below were found in one sample sequenced in a study of CD8+CD57+ T cells in acquired aplastic anemia. Genomic DNA templated the TCR beta VDJ and CDR3 profiling. TCRdb passed the reads through MiXCR, listing each CDR3 protein once. The repertoire consists of over 150,000 distinct CDR3 sequences, with roughly half occurring once and the leading ten covering approximately 15%. Sequenced: sorted CD4+, CD8+, or CD8+CD57+ T cells (not recorded which) from PBMCs. The receptors were sampled from a human donor in good health, serving as a control.

At least ten counts were recorded for this clonotype. V gene TRBV29-1 combines with J gene TRBJ2-5; 11 bases align to TRBD2. The length of the CDR3 is 13 residues. Germline V CDR1 and CDR2: SQVTM, ANQGSEA. Germline trimming cut 3 bases from V and 5 bases from J; bases unmatched to any gene: 2. CDR3 in amino acids: CSVETSGAETQYF. Here the CDR3 DNA reads TGCAGCGTTGAGACTAGCGGGGCGGAGACCCAGTACTTC.

This chain joins TRBV28 and TRBJ1-1; maybe TRBD1 (5 bases). From germline, CDR1 is MDHEN and CDR2 SYDVKM. The CDR3 length is 15 residues. V shed 4 bases and J shed 1 base, with 13 bases lying between them. DNA of the CDR3: TGTGCCAGCAGTTCACCGGGACTCTCGAACACTGAAGCTTTCTTT. Translation: CASSSPGLSNTEAFF.

To note about this clonotype: This CDR3 fails to terminate in the conserved phenylalanine or tryptophan, so it likely reflects a read error. This chain connects TRBV19 to TRBJ1-5; the D gene is possibly TRBD1 (5 bases). The CDR3 is 16 residues long. The germline CDR1 and CDR2 sequences are LNHDA and SQIVND (reference sequence). The CDR3 sequence is CASSVYKGISNQPQHL. The CDR3 DNA reads TGTGCTAGTAGTGTCTACAAGGGGATAAGCAATCAGCCCCAGCATCTT.

This clonotype occurred a few times. At one end, the junction sequence differs from germline, possibly due to a read error. V gene TRBV10-3 combines with J gene TRBJ1-6; 8 bases align to TRBD1. CDR1 and CDR2 (germline): ENHRY, SYGVKD. CDR3 length: 14 residues. The CDR3 loop reads CAIKPGQGDSLLHF. Here the CDR3 DNA reads TGTGCCATCAAACCCGGACAGGGTGATTCACTCCTCCACTTT.

At least ten counts were recorded for this clonotype. The chain uses TRBV7-6 and TRBJ2-5, with D perhaps matching TRBD1 (6 bases). V was shortened by 5 bases and J by 3 bases, with 16 bases between the two germline ends. The CDR3 spans 15 residues. CDR1 and CDR2 from the germline V gene are SGHVS and FNYEAQ. The CDR3 region is CASSDKGQGKETQYF. The CDR3 coding sequence is TGTGCCAGCAGCGATAAGGGACAAGGGAAAGAGACCCAGTACTTC. The variable domain in full, with the rest retrieved from reference TRBV7-6 and TRBJ2-5, is GAGVSQSPRYKVTKRGQDVALRCDPISGHVSLYWYRQALGQGPEFLTYFNYEAQQDKSGLPNDRFSAERPEGSISTLTIQRTEQRDSAMYRCASSDKGQGKETQYFGPGTRLLVL.

This clonotype was observed many times. This chain connects TRBV5-8 to TRBJ1-6; 9 bases align to TRBD1. CDR1 and CDR2 from the germline V gene are SGHTS and YDEGEE. The J segment lost 3 bases and the V segment lost 0 bases, leaving 13 bases of the junction unmatched. The CDR3 covers 20 residues. The CDR3 spells CASSLAKGTGTLSYNSPLHF. The CDR3 DNA sequence: TGTGCCAGCAGCTTGGCCAAAGGGACAGGGACCCTAAGCTATAATTCACCCCTCCACTTT.

With respect to this clonotype: A much larger clone is a single base away; this may be a read error. The CDR3 end shows no conserved phenylalanine or tryptophan, and so a read error is likely. The CDR3 here is CASSPDSNEAFS. In nucleotides, the CDR3 is TGCGCCAGCAGCCCGGACAGTAATGAAGCTTTCTCT. The chain has TRBV5-8 and TRBJ1-1, with TRBD1 as a possible D gene (6 bases). Germline V gene data show CDR1 as SGHTS and CDR2 as YDEGEE. The CDR3 is 12 residues long.

This clonotype showed up just a few times. V is TRBV19 and J is TRBJ1-6, with D tentatively TRBD1 (5 bases). In germline, CDR1 is LNHDA, CDR2 SQIVND (reference sequence). This CDR3 comprises 14 residues. Trimming left V 3 bases short and J 7 bases short, with 10 bases between. The CDR3 protein is CASSIGGGNSPLHF. The CDR3 region has the DNA TGTGCCAGTAGTATCGGGGGGGGGAATTCACCCCTCCACTTT.

This clonotype was counted ten times or more. For the CDR3, the DNA is TGTGCCAGCAGGGAACGGCTGGTGACGGGGACCCAGTACTTC. It translates to CASRERLVTGTQYF. The chain is built from TRBV6-5 and TRBJ2-5; unclear D gene. The CDR3 extends over 14 amino acids. Germline V lookup: CDR1 MNHEY, CDR2 SVGAGI. Trimming left V 6 bases short and J 7 bases short, with 18 bases between.

Ten or more counts support this clonotype. This chain joins TRBV4-1 and TRBJ1-6, with D perhaps TRBD1 (6 bases). V was shortened by 0 bases and J by 2 bases, with 11 bases between the two germline ends. Germline lookup yields CDR1 MGHRA and CDR2 YSYEKL. The CDR3 length is 17 residues. As DNA, the CDR3 is TGCGCCAGCAGCCAAGAACGACAGGCAACCTATAATTCACCCCTCCACTTT. Translated, it gives CASSQERQATYNSPLHF.

This clonotype was observed many times. The V gene is TRBV11-2, the J gene TRBJ2-5, with a possible D match to TRBD1 (7 bases). The CDR3 consists of 15 residues. The germline V and J ends were trimmed by 5 bases and 6 bases, with 19 bases remaining between them. Germline V gene sequence: CDR1 SGHAT, CDR2 FQNNGV. The CDR3 bases are TGTGCCAGCAGCGCCCTGCGGGGACAGAGACAGACCCAGTACTTC. It is translated as CASSALRGQRQTQYF.

This clonotype occurred many times. This chain joins TRBV20-1 and TRBJ2-1; D uncertain. V gave up 1 base and J gave up 6 bases, with 4 bases separating them. The CDR3 totals 11 residues. Per germline, CDR1 DFQATT and CDR2 SNEGSKA (reference sequence). As DNA, the CDR3 is TGCAGTGCTAGAGGGCTCAATGAGCAGTTCTTC. Translating gives CSARGLNEQFF.

On this clonotype itself: One base away lies a much larger clone, so this may be a sequencing read error. The rearrangement links TRBV12-3 or TRBV12-4 to TRBJ2-2; TRBD1 agrees at 8 bases. The CDR3 length is 16 residues. For the CDR3, the DNA is TGTGCCAACAGTCCGACGGCAGGGGGCTGGGTCGGGGAGCTGTTTTTT. It specifies CANSPTAGGWVGELFF.